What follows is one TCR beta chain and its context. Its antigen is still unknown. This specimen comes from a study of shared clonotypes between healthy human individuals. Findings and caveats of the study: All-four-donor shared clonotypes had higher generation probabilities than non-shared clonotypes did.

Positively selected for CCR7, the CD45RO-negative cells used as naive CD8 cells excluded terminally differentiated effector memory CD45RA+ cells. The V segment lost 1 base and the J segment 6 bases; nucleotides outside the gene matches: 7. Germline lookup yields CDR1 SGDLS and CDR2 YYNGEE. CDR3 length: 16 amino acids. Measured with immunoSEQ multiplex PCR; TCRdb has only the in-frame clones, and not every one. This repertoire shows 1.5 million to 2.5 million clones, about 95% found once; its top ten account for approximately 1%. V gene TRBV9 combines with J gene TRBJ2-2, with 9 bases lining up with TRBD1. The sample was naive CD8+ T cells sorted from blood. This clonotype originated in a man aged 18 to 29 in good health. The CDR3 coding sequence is TGTGCCAGCAGCGTATACGGGACAGGGACAGCCGGGGAGCTGTTTTTT. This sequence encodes CASSVYGTGTAGELFF. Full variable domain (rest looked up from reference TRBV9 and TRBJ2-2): DSGVTQTPKHLITATGQRVTLRCSPRSGDLSVYWYQQSLDQGLQFLIQYYNGEERAKGNILERFSAQQFPDLHSELNLSSLELGDSALYFCASSVYGTGTAGELFFGEGSRLTVL.